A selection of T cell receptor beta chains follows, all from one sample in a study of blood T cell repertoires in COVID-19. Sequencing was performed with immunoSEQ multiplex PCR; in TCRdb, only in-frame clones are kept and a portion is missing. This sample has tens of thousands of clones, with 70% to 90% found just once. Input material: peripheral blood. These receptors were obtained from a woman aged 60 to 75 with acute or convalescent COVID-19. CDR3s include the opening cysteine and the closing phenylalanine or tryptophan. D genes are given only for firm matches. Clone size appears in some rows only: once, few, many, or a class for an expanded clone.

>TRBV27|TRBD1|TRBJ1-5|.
CASSEFGTDYSNQPQHF
TGTGCCAGCAGTGAGTTCGGGACAGACTATAGCAATCAGCCCCAGCATTTT
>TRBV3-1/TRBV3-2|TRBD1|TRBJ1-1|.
CASSYRTGGTEAFF
TGTGCCAGCAGCTACAGGACAGGGGGCACTGAAGCTTTCTTT
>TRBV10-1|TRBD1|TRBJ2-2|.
CASSSDRETGELFF
TGCGCCAGCAGCTCGGACAGGGAAACCGGGGAGCTGTTTTTT
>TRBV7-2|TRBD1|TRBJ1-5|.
CASSLGDRLNQPQHF
TGTGCCAGCAGCTTAGGGGACAGACTTAATCAGCCCCAGCATTTT
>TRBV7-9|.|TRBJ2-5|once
CASSLDLWETQYF
TGTGCCAGCAGCTTAGACTTATGGGAGACCCAGTACTTC
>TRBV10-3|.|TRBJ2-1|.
CAISESGGAYNEQFF
TGTGCCATCAGTGAGTCGGGGGGTGCTTACAATGAGCAGTTCTTC
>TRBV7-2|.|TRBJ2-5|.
CASSPPDQETQYF
TGTGCCAGCAGCCCTCCGGACCAAGAGACCCAGTACTTC
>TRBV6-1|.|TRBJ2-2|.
CASSEAPTRYTGELFF
TGTGCCAGCAGTGAAGCCCCTACTAGATACACCGGGGAGCTGTTTTTT
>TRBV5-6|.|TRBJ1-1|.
CASSLMGRGTEAFF
TGTGCCAGCAGCTTGATGGGGAGGGGGACTGAAGCTTTCTTT
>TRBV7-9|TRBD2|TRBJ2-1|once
CASRALAGPYNEQFF
TGTGCCAGCAGGGCACTAGCGGGACCATACAATGAGCAGTTCTTC
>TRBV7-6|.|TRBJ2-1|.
CASSPPGSAAYNEQFF
TGTGCCAGCAGCCCACCCGGGTCAGCCGCCTACAATGAGCAGTTCTTC
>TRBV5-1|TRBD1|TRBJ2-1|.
CASSFRDRGTEQFF
TGCGCCAGCAGCTTCCGGGACAGGGGCACTGAGCAGTTCTTC
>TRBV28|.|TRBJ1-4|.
CASSSPSHSATNEKLFF
TGTGCCAGCAGTTCCCCCTCCCACTCTGCAACTAATGAAAAACTGTTTTTT
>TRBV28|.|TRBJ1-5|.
CASSWKGVMGNQPQHF
TGTGCCAGCAGTTGGAAGGGGGTAATGGGCAATCAGCCCCAGCATTTT
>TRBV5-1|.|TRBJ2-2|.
CASSLGHTNTGELFF
TGCGCCAGCAGCTTGGGACACACGAACACCGGGGAGCTGTTTTTT
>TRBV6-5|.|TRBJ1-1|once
CASSPFQGNTEAFF
TGTGCCAGCAGTCCCTTTCAGGGGAACACTGAAGCTTTCTTT
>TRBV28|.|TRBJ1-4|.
CASRTRWNNEKLFF
TGTGCCAGCAGGACAAGGTGGAATAATGAAAAACTGTTTTTT
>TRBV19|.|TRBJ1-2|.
CASSRGNFGYGYTF
TGTGCCAGTAGTAGAGGGAACTTTGGCTATGGCTACACCTTC
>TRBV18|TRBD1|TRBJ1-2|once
CASSSYTGVYGYTF
TGTGCCAGCTCATCATATACAGGGGTCTATGGCTACACCTTC
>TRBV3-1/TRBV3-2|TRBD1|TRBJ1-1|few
CASSPTGGLIAEAFF
TGTGCCAGCAGCCCAACAGGGGGACTGATTGCTGAAGCTTTCTTT
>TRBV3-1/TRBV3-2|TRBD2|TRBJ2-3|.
CASSQRGGGRTDTQYF
TGTGCCAGCAGCCAACGGGGTGGCGGGAGGACAGATACGCAGTATTTT
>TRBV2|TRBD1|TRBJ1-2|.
CASSHRGSNYGYTF
TGTGCCAGCAGTCACAGGGGTTCGAACTATGGCTACACCTTC
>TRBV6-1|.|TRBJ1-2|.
CASSEESGWYGYTF
TGTGCCAGCAGTGAAGAGTCAGGGTGGTATGGCTACACCTTC
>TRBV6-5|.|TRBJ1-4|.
CASSYPSTGLGEKLFF
TGTGCCAGCAGTTACCCAAGTACGGGTCTGGGTGAAAAACTGTTTTTT
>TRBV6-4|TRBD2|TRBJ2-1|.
CASSASGGQEQFF
TGTGCCAGCAGTGCGAGCGGGGGGCAAGAGCAGTTCTTC
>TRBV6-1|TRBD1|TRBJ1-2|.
CASSEEGQGARDYGYTF
TGTGCCAGCAGTGAAGAGGGGCAGGGGGCGCGGGACTATGGCTACACCTTC
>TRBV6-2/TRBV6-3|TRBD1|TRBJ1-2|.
CASSYLGQERLRYTF
TGTGCCAGCAGTTACCTCGGACAGGAAAGACTGCGCTACACCTTC
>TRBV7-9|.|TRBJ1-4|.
CASSTYRTTNEKLFF
TGTGCCAGCAGCACTTACAGGACAACTAATGAAAAACTGTTTTTT
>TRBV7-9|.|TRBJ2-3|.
CASSLDRDTDTQYF
TGTGCCAGCAGCTTAGACAGGGACACAGATACGCAGTATTTT
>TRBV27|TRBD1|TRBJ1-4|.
CASSSTGRQGEKLFF
TGTGCCAGCAGTTCTACCGGTAGACAGGGGGAAAAACTGTTTTTT
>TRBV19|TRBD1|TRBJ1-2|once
CASSTGQGHGYTF
TGTGCCAGTAGTACCGGACAGGGCCATGGCTACACCTTC
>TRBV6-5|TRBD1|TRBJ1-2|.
CASRFSGQGHGYTF
TGTGCCAGCAGATTCTCGGGACAGGGGCATGGCTACACCTTC
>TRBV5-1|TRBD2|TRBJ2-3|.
CASDKNGAGGDTQYF
TGCGCCAGCGACAAAAATGGAGCGGGGGGAGATACGCAGTATTTT
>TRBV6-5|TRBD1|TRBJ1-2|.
CASRDRHYGYTF
TGTGCCAGCCGGGACAGGCACTATGGCTACACCTTC
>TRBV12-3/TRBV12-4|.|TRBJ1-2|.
CASSPHGGGVYTF
TGTGCCAGCAGCCCCCACGGCGGAGGGGTCTACACCTTC
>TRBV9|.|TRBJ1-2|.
CASSSQQTGLHTF
TGTGCCAGCAGCTCCCAGCAGACAGGTCTTCACACCTTC
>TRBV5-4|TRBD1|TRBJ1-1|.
CASSSQGARTEAFF
TGTGCCAGCAGCTCCCAGGGGGCTAGGACTGAAGCTTTCTTT
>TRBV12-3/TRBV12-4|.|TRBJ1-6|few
CASTGAYNSPLHF
TGTGCATCAACGGGTGCCTATAATTCACCCCTCCACTTT
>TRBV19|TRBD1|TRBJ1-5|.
CASRSYRGSGYGNQPQHF
TGTGCCAGTAGGAGCTACAGGGGAAGTGGATATGGCAATCAGCCCCAGCATTTT
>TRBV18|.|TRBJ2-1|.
CASSPRANGNEQFF
TGTGCCAGCTCCCCCAGGGCAAATGGGAATGAGCAGTTCTTC
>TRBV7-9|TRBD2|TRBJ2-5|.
CASSLGWSGKETQYF
TGTGCCAGCAGCTTAGGTTGGAGCGGGAAAGAGACCCAGTACTTC
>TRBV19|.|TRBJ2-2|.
CASSPGHNTGELFF
TGTGCCAGTAGTCCGGGACATAACACCGGGGAGCTGTTTTTT
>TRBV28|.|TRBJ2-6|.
CASSLDRGSGANVLTF
TGTGCCAGCAGTTTAGATCGGGGATCTGGGGCCAACGTCCTGACTTTC
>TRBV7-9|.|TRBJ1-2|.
CASKEMGTSGYGYTF
TGTGCCAGCAAGGAGATGGGGACTTCTGGCTATGGCTACACCTTC
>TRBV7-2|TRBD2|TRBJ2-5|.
CASSWPGGVETQYF
TGTGCCAGCAGCTGGCCGGGAGGAGTGGAGACCCAGTACTTC
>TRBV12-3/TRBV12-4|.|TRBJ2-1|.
CASSLTILEQFF
TGTGCCAGCAGTTTGACTATACTAGAGCAGTTCTTC
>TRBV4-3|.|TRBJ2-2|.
CASSQERQPNTGELFF
TGCGCCAGCAGCCAAGAGCGGCAGCCGAACACCGGGGAGCTGTTTTTT
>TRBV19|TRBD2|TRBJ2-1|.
CASSARLAGGPGEQFF
TGTGCCAGTAGCGCCCGACTAGCGGGAGGGCCGGGTGAGCAGTTCTTC
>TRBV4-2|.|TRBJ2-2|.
CASSQDEGELFF
TGTGCCAGCAGCCAAGATGAGGGGGAGCTGTTTTTT
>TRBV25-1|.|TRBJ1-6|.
CASRGGLLAGSYNSPLHF
TGTGCCAGTCGGGGGGGCCTACTAGCCGGGTCCTATAATTCACCCCTCCACTTT